The 23 T cell receptor beta chains reported below all come from one sample, sequenced in a study of T cell changes during pregnancy in multiple sclerosis. Here immunoSEQ multiplex PCR was the method, and the copy in TCRdb shows in-frame clones only, minus some. The sample carries about 40,000 clones, around 90% recorded once. Specimen: CD4+ T cells from peripheral blood mononuclear cells, collected in the third trimester of pregnancy. The source is a female donor with multiple sclerosis, enrolled in a pregnancy study.

This chain joins TRBV29-1 and TRBJ1-1; D gene ambiguous. The CDR3 length is 14 residues. Germline V gene lookup returns CDR1 SQVTM and CDR2 ANQGSEA. V gave up 4 bases and J gave up 1 base, with 13 bases separating them. CDR3: CSVVVYGQNTEAFF. CDR3 in DNA: TGCAGCGTTGTTGTTTATGGGCAGAACACTGAAGCTTTCTTT. Together with reference TRBV29-1 and TRBJ1-1, the CDR3 gives the full variable domain: SAVISQKPSRDICQRGTSLTIQCQVDSQVTMMFWYRQQPGQSLTLIATANQGSEATYESGFVIDKFPISRPNLTFSTLTVSNMSPEDSSIYLCSVVVYGQNTEAFFGQGTRLTVV.

The gene calls are TRBV5-1 and TRBJ2-5; 10 bases align to TRBD1. J was trimmed by 4 bases and V by 4 bases; bases with no gene match: 10. The germline V gene has CDR1 SGHRS and CDR2 YFSETQ. CDR3 length equals 16 residues. CDR3 in amino acids: CASSGRRDRGGETQYF. In nucleotides, the CDR3 is TGCGCCAGCAGCGGACGAAGGGACAGGGGAGGAGAGACCCAGTACTTC. Drawing the rest from reference TRBV5-1 and TRBJ2-5, the complete variable domain is KAGVTQTPRYLIKTRGQQVTLSCSPISGHRSVSWYQQTPGQGLQFLFEYFSETQRNKGNFPGRFSGRQFSNSRSEMNVSTLELGDSALYLCASSGRRDRGGETQYFGPGTRLLVL.

In this sample, this clone turned up once. The chain carries TRBV6-1 and TRBJ1-5; TRBD1 might be the D (5 bases). Germline V lookup: CDR1 MNHNS, CDR2 SASEGT. With 8 bases removed from V and 9 bases from J, the gap between germline ends came to 14 bases. The CDR3 contains 12 residues. DNA of the CDR3: TGTGCCAGCGGTCAGGGCCCGGGGCCCCAGCATTTT. It specifies CASGQGPGPQHF.

The chain joins TRBV5-6 to TRBJ1-4; TRBD1 might be the D (5 bases). CDR3 size: 14 residues. Germline CDR1 and CDR2: SGHDT and YYEEEE. The V end lost 1 base, the J end lost 8 bases, and 12 bases lay between the germline ends. In DNA, the CDR3 is TGTGCCAGCAGCTTGCCCAGGGTTAACGAAAAACTGTTTTTT. It specifies CASSLPRVNEKLFF.

The chain recombines TRBV10-2 with TRBJ1-4; D is possibly TRBD1 (5 bases). Germline lookup yields CDR1 WSHSY and CDR2 SAAADI. The CDR3 spans 16 residues. V lost 2 bases, J lost 8 bases, and 18 bases lay in between. The CDR3 DNA is TGCGCCAGCAGTGAGATAAAAGGGGTTGGGGAAGAAAAACTGTTTTTT. Translated: CASSEIKGVGEEKLFF.

The genes are TRBV29-1 and TRBJ1-1; D gene uncertain. CDR3 length: 12 amino acids. The V end was cut by 7 bases, the J end by 0 bases, with 9 bases between. Germline CDR1 and CDR2: SQVTM and ANQGSEA. CDR3 sequence reads: CSETDLNTEAFF. CDR3 DNA: TGCAGCGAAACAGATCTGAACACTGAAGCTTTCTTT.

The chain has TRBV19 and TRBJ2-2; 8 nucleotides agree with TRBD1. The germline CDR1 and CDR2 sequences are LNHDA and SQIVND (reference sequence). The junction had 6 bases not matched to a gene; V was cut back by 5 bases and J by 7 bases. The CDR3 contains 14 residues. As DNA, the CDR3 is TGTGCCAGTAGTGTTCAGGGGGCGGGCGGGGAGCTGTTTTTT. This codes for CASSVQGAGGELFF.

V is TRBV19 and J is TRBJ2-1, with 8 positions matching TRBD2. V was pared by 7 bases and J by 8 bases, with 7 bases of the junction left unmatched. This CDR3 comprises 13 residues. Germline V gene data show CDR1 as LNHDA and CDR2 as SQIVND (reference sequence). The CDR3 loop is CASNGGRFYEQFF. In DNA form, the CDR3 reads TGTGCCAGTAACGGCGGGAGGTTTTATGAGCAGTTCTTC.

This chain links TRBV4-1 with TRBJ1-5, with D possibly matching TRBD1 (6 bases). Trimming took off 0 bases at V and 4 bases at J, with 13 bases between the two ends. Germline V gene data show CDR1 as MGHRA and CDR2 as YSYEKL. This CDR3 spans 16 amino acids. CDR3 DNA sequence: TGCGCCAGCAGCCAAGAGAGGACAGTAGGGAATCAGCCCCAGCATTTT. Translation gives CASSQERTVGNQPQHF.

The chain is built from TRBV7-2 and TRBJ2-1; D is unclear. CDR1 is SGHTA and CDR2 is FQGNSA in the germline V gene. The CDR3 runs to 12 residues. The ends were cut back, 0 bases at V and 10 bases at J, with 7 bases in the middle. CDR3 DNA: TGTGCCAGCAGCTTAGCCAGGATAGAGCAGTTCTTC. This encodes CASSLARIEQFF.

This sequence joins TRBV11-2 and TRBJ2-5; 12 bases match TRBD2. V shed 5 bases and J 5 bases; nucleotides not matched to a gene: 3. The germline CDR1 and CDR2 sequences are SGHAT and FQNNGV. The CDR3 is made up of 14 amino acids. CDR3 sequence reads: CASSPTSGSETQYF. CDR3 coding DNA: TGTGCCAGCAGCCCGACTAGCGGGAGTGAGACCCAGTACTTC. The full variable domain, with the rest looked up from reference TRBV11-2 and TRBJ2-5, is EAGVAQSPRYKIIEKRQSVAFWCNPISGHATLYWYQQILGQGPKLLIQFQNNGVVDDSQLPKDRFSAERLKGVDSTLKIQPAKLEDSAVYLCASSPTSGSETQYFGPGTRLLVL.

V usage is TRBV14 and J usage is TRBJ2-3; D possibly corresponds to TRBD2 (5 bases). CDR1 SGHDN and CDR2 FVKESK come from the germline V gene. Trimming shortened V by 4 bases and J by 0 bases, and 20 bases separated the two germline ends. This CDR3 is built from 18 residues. The CDR3 nucleotides read TGTGCCAGCAGCCGAACCCACTTCCGGGAAACTAGCACAGATACGCAGTATTTT. This encodes CASSRTHFRETSTDTQYF. Looking up the rest from reference TRBV14 and TRBJ2-3 gives the full variable domain: EAGVTQFPSHSVIEKGQTVTLRCDPISGHDNLYWYRRVMGKEIKFLLHFVKESKQDESGMPNNRFLAERTGGTYSTLKVQPAELEDSGVYFCASSRTHFRETSTDTQYFGPGTRLTVL.

The J gene is TRBJ2-2, the V gene TRBV11-2; no clear D gene. This CDR3 is 15 amino acids long. The germline V and J ends were trimmed by 2 bases and 4 bases, with 11 bases remaining between them. Germline V gives CDR1 SGHAT, CDR2 FQNNGV. The CDR3, as DNA: TGTGCCAGCAGCTTATCCCCTAGAGGCACCGGGGAGCTGTTTTTT. Protein: CASSLSPRGTGELFF. The whole variable domain, remainder taken from reference TRBV11-2 and TRBJ2-2, is EAGVAQSPRYKIIEKRQSVAFWCNPISGHATLYWYQQILGQGPKLLIQFQNNGVVDDSQLPKDRFSAERLKGVDSTLKIQPAKLEDSAVYLCASSLSPRGTGELFFGEGSRLTVL.

In this sample, this clone turned up once. This chain uses TRBV4-2 with TRBJ2-1; TRBD2 matches 8 bases. The V gene's germline CDR1 is LGHNA and CDR2 YNFKEQ. The ends lost 1 base at V and 2 bases at J; junction bases unmatched: 4. The CDR3 totals 16 residues. For the CDR3, the DNA is TGTGCCAGCAGCCAAGCCGGGACTAGGGCCTACAATGAGCAGTTCTTC. Its translation is CASSQAGTRAYNEQFF.

The genes are TRBV19 and TRBJ2-2, with 7 positions matching TRBD1. The CDR3 sequence is 17 residues long. Germline lookup yields CDR1 LNHDA and CDR2 SQIVND (reference sequence). J was trimmed by 0 bases and V by 6 bases; bases with no gene match: 10. This CDR3 is CASSTDYGTANTGELFF. The CDR3, as DNA: TGTGCCAGTAGCACAGACTACGGGACAGCGAACACCGGGGAGCTGTTTTTT.

The V gene is TRBV29-1, the J gene TRBJ2-7; 8 nucleotides match TRBD1. The germline V gene has CDR1 SQVTM and CDR2 ANQGSEA. After removal of 1 base from V and 7 bases from J, the junction contained 3 bases not matched to a gene. This CDR3 is built from 12 residues. As DNA, the CDR3 is TGCAGCGTTGAAGTAAGACAGGGGGAGCAGTACTTC. Translating gives CSVEVRQGEQYF.

The chain is built from TRBV5-1 and TRBJ2-5, with D maybe TRBD2 (6 bases). The CDR3 runs to 15 residues. V lost 2 bases and J 2 bases, leaving 13 bases between the germline ends. The germline V gene encodes CDR1 SGHRS and CDR2 YFSETQ. The CDR3 region is CASSFGVGGQETQYF. The CDR3 nucleotides read TGCGCCAGCAGCTTTGGCGTGGGGGGACAAGAGACCCAGTACTTC.

This clone came up once. The V gene is TRBV5-1, the J gene TRBJ1-1, with unresolved D. V dropped 9 bases and J dropped 1 base, with 13 bases sitting between them. This CDR3 has 13 amino acids. Germline CDR1 SGHRS, CDR2 YFSETQ. This CDR3 reads CATGRVPNTEAFF. The CDR3 nucleotides read TGCGCCACCGGTCGGGTCCCGAACACTGAAGCTTTCTTT.

The chain is built from TRBV27 and TRBJ2-7, with 11 bases identical to TRBD1. The trim removed 8 bases at V and 4 bases at J, leaving 13 bases unmatched. Germline loops: CDR1 MNHEY, CDR2 SMNVEV (reference sequence). There are 16 residues in the CDR3. The CDR3 nucleotides are TGTGCCAGCGGTAACCAATGGACAGGGGGCAGGTACGAGCAGTACTTC. Its protein is CASGNQWTGGRYEQYF.

This clone was observed a few times. CDR3: CASSFLGSNYGYTF. CDR3 nucleotide sequence: TGTGCCAGCAGTTTTCTCGGGTCTAACTATGGCTACACCTTC. The rearrangement uses TRBV27 and TRBJ1-2; D is unclear. The germline V and J ends were trimmed by 3 bases and 0 bases, with 8 bases remaining between them. Germline V gene lookup returns CDR1 MNHEY and CDR2 SMNVEV (reference sequence). This CDR3 is 14 amino acids long.

The genes are TRBV5-6 and TRBJ2-5, with a possible D match to TRBD1 (5 bases). The length of the CDR3 is 13 residues. V lost 4 bases, J lost 2 bases, and 9 bases lay in between. Germline CDR1 SGHDT, CDR2 YYEEEE. CDR3 protein: CASSATGQETQYF. The CDR3 bases are TGTGCCAGCAGCGCTACAGGTCAAGAGACCCAGTACTTC.

This clone showed up just once. The chain is built from TRBV10-2 and TRBJ2-1; 12 bases fit TRBD2. This CDR3 is 15 amino acids long. CDR1 and CDR2 (germline): WSHSY, SAAADI. Trimming took 4 bases from V and 4 from J; bases not matched to a gene: 2. This CDR3 reads CASSVLAGGYNEQFF. The CDR3 DNA is TGCGCCAGCAGTGTACTAGCGGGAGGATACAATGAGCAGTTCTTC.

The chain is built from TRBV7-2 and TRBJ2-3, with a weak D call TRBD2 (6 bases). The V and J ends lost 4 bases and 3 bases respectively, with 14 bases between them. The CDR3 spans 15 residues. Germline lookup yields CDR1 SGHTA and CDR2 FQGNSA. The CDR3 coding sequence is TGTGCCAGCAGCTCAAGCGGGTACGGGACAGATACGCAGTATTTT. Protein: CASSSSGYGTDTQYF.